A single T cell receptor beta chain is shown here with its context. Its antigen is currently unknown. This entry is derived from a study of cytomegalovirus exposure and HLA in healthy donors. Background on the study: The 120 or so validation repertoires were produced on the same platform as the roughly 670 repertoires of the first cohort. This was reported in a later analysis.

Findings and caveats of the study: Clusters of TCRs from the first cohort tended to co-occur in the roughly 120 validation repertoires (as a later analysis found). Specificity for CMV antigens was confirmed in vitro for three of the CMV-associated chains.

The V gene's germline CDR1 is MNHEY and CDR2 SVGAGI. The CDR3 sequence is 13 residues long. V lost 4 bases and J 5 bases, leaving 11 bases between the germline ends. Measured with immunoSEQ multiplex PCR; TCRdb has only the in-frame clones, and not every one. The table includes 120,000 or so clones, 88% detected once. The rearrangement uses TRBV6-5 and TRBJ2-5; a possible D gene is TRBD1 (5 bases). The TCR comes from a woman aged 30 to 39 in good health and CMV-seropositive. The sequenced sample was PBMCs. In DNA form, the CDR3 reads TGTGCCAGCAGTTCCCAGGGCTACGAGACCCAGTACTTC. Translation gives CASSSQGYETQYF.